The sequence of this T cell receptor (beta chain) was determined in a study of T-cell memory formation after mild COVID-19. The CDR3 sequence is 15 residues long. Trimming took off 0 bases at V and 4 bases at J, with 9 bases between the two ends. Germline V gene lookup returns CDR1 LGHNA and CDR2 YSLEER. This clonotype was counted between two and nine times. MiXCR was run by TCRdb on the 5' RACE reads, yielding one entry per CDR3 protein. The sample includes 260,000 or so distinct CDR3 sequences, 16% of them seen just once. The chain couples TRBV4-3 to TRBJ1-4; D is possibly TRBD1 (5 bases). The sample was PBMCs or a T cell subset sorted from them (not recorded which). The sequence came from a man aged 18 to 30 who had mild COVID-19 (a few samples of this study predate the infection). Cell type and time point are not known. As DNA, the CDR3 is TGCGCCAGCAGCCAAGAATGGGGGGTTAATGAAAAACTGTTTTTT. Protein product: CASSQEWGVNEKLFF.